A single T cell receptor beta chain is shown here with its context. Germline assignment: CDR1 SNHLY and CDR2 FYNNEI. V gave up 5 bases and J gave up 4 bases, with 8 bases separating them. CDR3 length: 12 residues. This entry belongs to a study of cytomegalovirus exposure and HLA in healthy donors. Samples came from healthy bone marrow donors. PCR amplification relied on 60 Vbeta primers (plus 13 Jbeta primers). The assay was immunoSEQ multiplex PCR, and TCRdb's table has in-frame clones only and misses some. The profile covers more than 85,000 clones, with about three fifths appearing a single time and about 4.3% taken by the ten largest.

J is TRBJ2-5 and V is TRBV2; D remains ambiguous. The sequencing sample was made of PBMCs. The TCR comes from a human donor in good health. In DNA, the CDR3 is TGTGCCAGCAGTATAGTTCTAGAGACCCAGTACTTC. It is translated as CASSIVLETQYF.